A single TCR beta chain is shown here with its context. The record originates from a study of T cell changes during pregnancy in multiple sclerosis. The CDR3 is 12 residues long. Germline V gene data show CDR1 as GTSNPN and CDR2 as SVGIG (reference sequence). Sequencing used immunoSEQ multiplex PCR; TCRdb keeps in-frame clones, though not all of them. The table records more than 30,000 clones, around 91% of them present only once. The J gene is TRBJ2-5, the V gene TRBV30; 7 nucleotides match TRBD1. The DNA matches TRBJ2-7 better at its end, which makes the J call doubtful. Source: CD8+ T cells from peripheral blood mononuclear cells, taken in the second trimester of pregnancy. The TCR originated in a female donor with multiple sclerosis, enrolled in a pregnancy study. CDR3 DNA: TGTGCCTGGGGTAGGGACAGCCTCGAGCAGTACTTC. This translates into CAWGRDSLEQYF.